One sample yielded the 6 T cell receptor beta chains listed below, sequenced in a study of breast tumors, draining lymph nodes, adjacent tissues. One entry per CDR3 protein, called by TCRdb with MiXCR from the multiplex PCR reads. The repertoire holds some 120,000 distinct CDR3 sequences, with less than 25% as singletons. The lymph nodes were axillary draining lymph nodes from breast cancer patients. Sequencing used axillary lymph node tissue. The origin of the receptors is a female donor with breast cancer. Some clones in this sample may be carry-over from other donors' samples.

This clonotype occurred many times. The chain joins TRBV5-1 to TRBJ1-4; 7 bases are shared with TRBD1. Trimming cost V 1 base and J 7 bases; bases outside gene matches: 7. Germline V lookup: CDR1 SGHRS, CDR2 YFSETQ. This CDR3 is built from 15 residues. The CDR3 here is CASSLNRQGGEKLFF. The CDR3 nucleotides read TGCGCCAGCAGCTTGAATCGACAGGGCGGTGAAAAACTGTTTTTT.

The sample holds many counts of this clonotype. CDR3 protein: CASSPLGQAGYEQYF. CDR3 nucleotides: TGTGCCAGCAGTCCTTTGGGGCAGGCGGGGTACGAGCAGTACTTC. The V and J genes are TRBV2 and TRBJ2-7, with D perhaps matching TRBD2 (6 bases). Germline values: CDR1 SNHLY, CDR2 FYNNEI. The germline V and J ends were trimmed by 5 bases and 4 bases, with 18 bases remaining between them. The CDR3 is 15 residues long. Looking up the rest from reference TRBV2 and TRBJ2-7 gives the full variable domain: EPEVTQTPSHQVTQMGQEVILRCVPISNHLYFYWYRQILGQKVEFLVSFYNNEISEKSEIFDDQFSVERPDGSNFTLKIRSTKLEDSAMYFCASSPLGQAGYEQYFGPGTRLTVT.

In its sample, this clonotype was seen many times. V and J are TRBV5-4 and TRBJ2-3, with TRBD2 matching over 10 bases. Germline trimming cut 4 bases from V and 2 bases from J; bases unmatched to any gene: 7. CDR1 and CDR2 (germline): SGHNT, YYREEE (reference sequence). The CDR3 contains 16 residues. CDR3 bases: TGTGCCAGCAGCAAGTCTAGCGGGAGCCCCACAGATACGCAGTATTTT. Residues: CASSKSSGSPTDTQYF.

This clonotype occurred many times. The chain links TRBV11-3 to TRBJ2-7; D gene ambiguous. CDR3 length equals 15 residues. Germline V CDR1 and CDR2: SGHNT, YENEEA. Trimming removed 5 bases from V and 0 bases from J, with 14 bases in between. CDR3 region: CASSLSSKGSYEQYF. For the CDR3, the DNA is TGTGCCAGCAGCCTTTCAAGTAAAGGCTCCTACGAGCAGTACTTC. The whole variable domain, filled in from reference TRBV11-3 and TRBJ2-7, reads EAGVVQSPRYKIIEKKQPVAFWCNPISGHNTLYWYLQNLGQGPELLIRYENEEAVDDSQLPKDRFSAERLKGVDSTLKIQPAELGDSAVYLCASSLSSKGSYEQYFGPGTRLTVT.

The table lists this clonotype with many counts. V usage is TRBV3-1 and J usage is TRBJ2-7, with TRBD1 matching 8 bases. Looked up from germline, CDR1 is LGHDT and CDR2 is YNNKEL (reference sequence). The CDR3 loop spans 14 amino acids. V gave up 3 bases and J gave up 0 bases; unmatched junction bases: 1. The CDR3 nucleotides read TGTGCCAGCAGCCAGGACAGGGTCTCCTACGAGCAGTACTTC. This translates into CASSQDRVSYEQYF.

The chain has TRBV28 and TRBJ1-4; TRBD1 is a possible D gene (5 bases). The CDR3 totals 15 residues. Per the germline V gene, CDR1 is MDHEN and CDR2 is SYDVKM. Trimming pared 2 bases from V and 5 bases from J, leaving 12 bases between. The CDR3 reads CASSLPGRGNEKLFF. The DNA of the CDR3 is TGTGCCAGCAGTTTACCGGGAAGGGGAAATGAAAAACTGTTTTTT.